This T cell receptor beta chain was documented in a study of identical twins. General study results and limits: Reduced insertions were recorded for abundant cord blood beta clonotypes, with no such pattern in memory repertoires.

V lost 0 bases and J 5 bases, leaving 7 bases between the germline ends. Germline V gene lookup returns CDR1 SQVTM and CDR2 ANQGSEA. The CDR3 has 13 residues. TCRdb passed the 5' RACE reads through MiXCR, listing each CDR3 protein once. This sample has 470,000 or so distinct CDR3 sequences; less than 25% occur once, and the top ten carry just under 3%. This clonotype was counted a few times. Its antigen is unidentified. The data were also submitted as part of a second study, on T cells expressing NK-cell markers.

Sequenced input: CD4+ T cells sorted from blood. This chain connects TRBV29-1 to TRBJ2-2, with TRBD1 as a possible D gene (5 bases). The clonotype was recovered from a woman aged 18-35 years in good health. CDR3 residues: CSVEDKGTGELFF. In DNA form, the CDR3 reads TGCAGCGTTGAAGATAAGGGGACCGGGGAGCTGTTTTTT.